This T cell receptor (beta chain) appears in the sequencing data of a study of metastatic and nonmetastatic thyroid tumors. For the study at large: Malignant and benign thyroid patients had repertoires compared in peripheral blood and tumor or nodule tissue.

Original methodology: In papillary thyroid cancer, a distant-metastasis classifier was built using CDR3 differences across clinicopathological groups. TCRdb re-clonotyped the PCR reads through MiXCR. The V and J calls follow TCRdb's processing rather than the paper's. The table has 25,000 to 40,000 clones, around 7% seen once; the top ten hold around 45%. A word on this clone: The antigen is not known. A much larger clone sits a single nucleotide away, making a read error possible.

No treatment of any kind had been given to any patient before thyroid surgery. Germline-derived CDR1 and CDR2 are SGHVS and FQNEAQ. The CDR3 is made up of 13 amino acids. Notes on the study in general: The reported finding was significantly higher TCR beta diversity in malignant thyroid tumors relative to benign nodules, in blood and tumor.

The chain combines TRBV7-8 with TRBJ1-2; D is perhaps TRBD1 (5 bases). This receptor was obtained from a female donor with papillary thyroid cancer or a benign thyroid nodule (not recorded which). Some clones in this sample may be carry-over from other donors' samples. Sequenced material: blood. The CDR3 sequence: CASSLARDYDYTF. CDR3 bases: TGTGCCAGCAGCTTGGCCAGGGACTATGACTACACCTTC.